Following are 10 T cell receptor beta chains from one sample sequenced in a study of cytomegalovirus exposure and HLA in healthy donors. The PCR ran on 60 Vbeta and 13 Jbeta primers. Measured with immunoSEQ multiplex PCR; TCRdb has only the in-frame clones, and not every one. The sample holds some 200,000 clones, 82% seen once. Source material: PBMCs. Source of these receptors: a boy aged 2 to 9 in good health and CMV-seronegative.

The rearrangement joins TRBV6-1 to TRBJ2-3; 10 bases are a match to TRBD2. The V gene end was trimmed by 4 bases and the J gene end by 4 bases; junction bases not matched to a gene: 8. CDR1 and CDR2 (germline): MNHNS, SASEGT. This CDR3 contains 16 residues. The CDR3 bases are TGTGCCAGCAGTGGGGCTAGCGGGGGATGGGCAGATACGCAGTATTTT. Translation gives CASSGASGGWADTQYF.

The CDR3 DNA reads as TGTGCCAGCAGCCCGGGACAGCTTGCCCCCGGAGATACGCAGTATTTT. The encoded protein is CASSPGQLAPGDTQYF. The chain uses TRBV5-4 and TRBJ2-3; 7 positions agree with TRBD1. Germline loops: CDR1 SGHNT, CDR2 YYREEE (reference sequence). The CDR3 contains 16 residues. The J segment lost 5 bases and the V segment lost 4 bases, leaving 13 bases of the junction unmatched.

This clone was seen just once. The chain links TRBV9 to TRBJ2-5, with no clear D. There are 14 residues in the CDR3. Trimming cost V 0 bases and J 3 bases, with 9 bases left between them. The germline gives CDR1 SGDLS, CDR2 YYNGEE. CDR3 coding DNA: TGTGCCAGCAGCGTAGGCGCCCTTAAAGAGACCCAGTACTTC. It translates to CASSVGALKETQYF.

This chain links TRBV7-9 with TRBJ2-7; TRBD1 might be the D (5 bases). The germline gives CDR1 SEHNR, CDR2 FQNEAQ (reference sequence). V was cut by 1 base and J by 6 bases, with 13 bases left in between. The CDR3 spans 14 residues. The CDR3 is CASSLGQGTVEQYF. The CDR3 region has the DNA TGTGCCAGCAGCTTAGGTCAGGGTACGGTCGAGCAGTACTTC.

The chain carries TRBV6-1 and TRBJ1-2; 9 bases map to TRBD1. The CDR3 is 17 residues long. CDR1 and CDR2 from the germline V gene are MNHNS and SASEGT. Trimming removed 4 bases from V and 3 bases from J; junction bases left unmatched: 12. The DNA of the CDR3 is TGTGCCAGCAGTGTTTCGGGACAGGGCTTCACTGACTATGGCTACACCTTC. It specifies CASSVSGQGFTDYGYTF.

The chain recombines TRBV10-2 with TRBJ2-5; TRBD2 agrees at 9 bases. V shed 3 bases and J 4 bases; nucleotides not matched to a gene: 18. This CDR3 is built from 19 residues. Germline values: CDR1 WSHSY, CDR2 SAAADI. The CDR3 DNA reads as TGCGCCAGCAGTGATTCCCCTTTAGTCCGGCGGGGGGGCGGAGAGACCCAGTACTTC. It is translated as CASSDSPLVRRGGGETQYF.

This chain joins TRBV7-2 and TRBJ2-3; 10 positions agree with TRBD2. The CDR3 has 16 amino acids. Germline CDR1 reads SGHTA; CDR2 reads FQGNSA. V lost 2 bases and J lost 7; bases outside the gene matches: 9. The CDR3 coding sequence is TGTGCCAGCAGCTTACGGGGAGCGGGGGGGCCGCATACGCAGTATTTT. It yields the protein CASSLRGAGGPHTQYF.

This chain links TRBV30 with TRBJ2-7; D is unresolved. The germline CDR1 and CDR2 sequences are GTSNPN and SVGIG (reference sequence). Trimming shortened V by 0 bases and J by 3 bases, and 6 bases separated the two germline ends. The length of the CDR3 is 12 residues. CDR3 DNA sequence: TGTGCCTGGAGTGTACTTTACTACGAGCAGTACTTC. This encodes CAWSVLYYEQYF.

The rearrangement uses TRBV5-1 and TRBJ1-3, with TRBD1 matching over 10 bases. CDR1 and CDR2 (germline): SGHRS, YFSETQ. This CDR3 has 16 residues. The trim removed 7 bases at V and 0 bases at J, leaving 7 bases unmatched. CDR3 amino acids: CASATGGSLSGNTIYF. The CDR3 DNA sequence: TGCGCCAGCGCGACAGGGGGCTCTCTCTCTGGAAACACCATATATTTT.

The chain employs TRBV4-3 and TRBJ2-5, with unresolved D. With 4 bases removed from V and 4 bases from J, the gap between germline ends came to 16 bases. There are 15 residues in the CDR3. Germline CDR1 and CDR2: LGHNA and YSLEER. CDR3 DNA sequence: TGCGCCAGCAGCCCGTCGAGGCTTAGAGGAGAGACCCAGTACTTC. Translation: CASSPSRLRGETQYF.